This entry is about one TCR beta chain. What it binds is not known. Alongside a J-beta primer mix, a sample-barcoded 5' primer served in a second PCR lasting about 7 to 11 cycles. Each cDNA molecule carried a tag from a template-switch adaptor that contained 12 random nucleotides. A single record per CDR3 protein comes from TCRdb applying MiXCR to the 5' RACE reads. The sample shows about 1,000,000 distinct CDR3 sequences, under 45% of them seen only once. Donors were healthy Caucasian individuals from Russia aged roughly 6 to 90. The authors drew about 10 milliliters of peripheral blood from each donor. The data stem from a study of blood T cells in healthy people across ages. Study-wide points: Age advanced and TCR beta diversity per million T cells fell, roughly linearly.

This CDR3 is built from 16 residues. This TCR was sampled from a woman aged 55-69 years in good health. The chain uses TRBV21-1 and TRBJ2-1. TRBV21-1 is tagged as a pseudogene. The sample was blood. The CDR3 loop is CASSKEVGALYNEQFF. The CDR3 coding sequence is TGTGCCAGCAGCAAAGAAGTAGGGGCGCTCTACAATGAGCAGTTCTTC.